These T cell receptor beta chains were read from a single sample in a study of blood T cell repertoires in COVID-19. Assay: immunoSEQ multiplex PCR; the TCRdb copy retains only in-frame clones and omits some. This sample carries around 290,000 clones, 80% to 90% of them seen once, and the ten largest clones take about 12%. The source material was peripheral blood. The receptors originated from a woman in her 70s with COVID-19, enrolled during active disease. CDR3s include the opening cysteine and the closing phenylalanine or tryptophan. The D gene is left open where the match is weak. The size of a clone is reported for some rows only, either as once, few or many, or as a class for expanded clones.

V gene,J gene,D gene,clone size,CDR3 DNA,CDR3 protein
TRBV3-1/TRBV3-2,TRBJ1-2,-,once,TGTGCCAGCAGCCCTACTCCAGGGTATGGCTACACCTTC,CASSPTPGYGYTF
TRBV27,TRBJ1-2,-,few,TGTGCCAGCAGGCTAAGCGGGACATCCTATGGCTACACCTTC,CASRLSGTSYGYTF
TRBV5-1,TRBJ1-5,-,few,TGCGCCAGCAGCCCAGAGCCGGGGAGAGGCAATCAGCCCCAGCATTTT,CASSPEPGRGNQPQHF
TRBV15,TRBJ1-6,-,-,TGTGCCACCAGCAGAGACCCCGTTACACCCCTCCACTTT,CATSRDPVTPLHF
TRBV4-1,TRBJ1-2,TRBD1,-,TGCGCCAGCAGCCAAGATCTGGGGGACAGGGGCGGAGGCTACACCTTC,CASSQDLGDRGGGYTF
TRBV28,TRBJ2-5,-,-,TGTGCCAGCAGTTTAACAGGGACCAAGAGAGAGACCCAGTACTTC,CASSLTGTKRETQYF
TRBV29-1,TRBJ1-5,-,-,TGCAGCGTTGAAGAGAGTAGCAATCAGCCCCAGCATTTT,CSVEESSNQPQHF
TRBV5-1,TRBJ1-1,TRBD1,-,TGCGCCAGCAGCGGACAGGGGAACACTGAAGCTTTCTTT,CASSGQGNTEAFF
TRBV19,TRBJ2-7,TRBD1,-,TGTGCCAGTAGTATAGGTAAACAGGGGGATTCCTACGAGCAGTACTTC,CASSIGKQGDSYEQYF
TRBV27,TRBJ2-7,TRBD2,-,TGTGCCAGCACTCCGGGGGGGCAAGAGGTATACGAGCAGTACTTC,CASTPGGQEVYEQYF
TRBV27,TRBJ1-2,-,-,TGTGCCAGCAGTTTGGGACTTGGGCCCCTTTATTATGGCTACACCTTC,CASSLGLGPLYYGYTF
TRBV7-6,TRBJ1-1,-,-,TGTGCCAGCAGCTTAGCATATGAAGCTTTCTTT,CASSLAYEAFF
TRBV2,TRBJ2-1,TRBD1,-,TGTGCCAGCAGCGGACAGGGGGTAGGTGAGCAGTTCTTC,CASSGQGVGEQFF
TRBV7-9,TRBJ2-3,TRBD2,-,TGTGCCATGCGGGATAGCGGGGGAGGCGCAGATACGCAGTATTTT,CAMRDSGGGADTQYF
TRBV12-3/TRBV12-4,TRBJ1-4,-,-,TGTGCCAGCCGCAGAGGGCTTAATGAAAAACTGTTTTTT,CASRRGLNEKLFF
TRBV28,TRBJ2-4,TRBD1,once,TGTGCCAGCAGTTCCCCCAGGGGGCCGCTAGCCAAAAACATTCAGTACTTC,CASSSPRGPLAKNIQYF
TRBV5-4,TRBJ2-2,-,-,TGTGCCAGCAGCCCTCCAGGGATATCCGGGGAGCTGTTTTTT,CASSPPGISGELFF
TRBV5-6,TRBJ2-3,-,-,TGTGCCAGCAGCTTGGGGTCACTGGATACGCAGTATTTT,CASSLGSLDTQYF
TRBV2,TRBJ1-1,-,-,TGTGCCAGCAGTGAAGGGGCGGGCCCCGTTGGGCAGGCTTTCTTT,CASSEGAGPVGQAFF
TRBV28,TRBJ1-5,-,-,TGTGCCAGCAGACAGGATGGGAATCAGCCCCAGCATTTT,CASRQDGNQPQHF
TRBV7-2,TRBJ1-2,-,-,TGTGCCAGCAGCCCGGACAGAAATAACTATGGCTACACCTTC,CASSPDRNNYGYTF
TRBV6-6,TRBJ1-6,-,-,TGTGCCAGCGGAAGGGCGGGGAGTGATTCACCCCTCCACTTT,CASGRAGSDSPLHF